These 31 T cell receptor beta chains were sequenced from one sample in a study of blood T cell repertoires in COVID-19. Sequencing was performed with immunoSEQ multiplex PCR; in TCRdb, only in-frame clones are kept and a portion is missing. In the table there are about 180,000 clones, 70% to 90% of which are singletons. The sequenced material came from peripheral blood. These receptors all stem from a man in his 60s with COVID-19, enrolled during active disease.

This chain links TRBV20-1 with TRBJ2-7, with TRBD1 matching over 8 bases. Per germline, CDR1 DFQATT and CDR2 SNEGSKA (reference sequence). With V trimmed by 4 bases and J by 3 bases, 14 bases remained unmatched. CDR3 length: 16 amino acids. This CDR3 is CSAIDTGRTGSYEQYF. CDR3 sequence (DNA): TGCAGTGCTATTGACACCGGTAGGACAGGGAGCTACGAGCAGTACTTC.

The chain is built from TRBV5-8 and TRBJ1-2; D not resolved. The CDR3 consists of 14 residues. V gave up 4 bases and J gave up 1 base, with 11 bases separating them. Germline assignment: CDR1 SGHTS and CDR2 YDEGEE. The CDR3 loop is CASSLMTDNYGYTF. CDR3 DNA: TGTGCCAGCAGCCTTATGACTGATAACTATGGCTACACCTTC.

The J gene is TRBJ1-6, the V gene TRBV2; TRBD1 aligns across 8 bases. From germline, CDR1 is SNHLY and CDR2 FYNNEI. The CDR3 is made up of 15 amino acids. V was clipped by 6 bases and J by 7 bases; unmatched bases: 8. CDR3 DNA: TGTGCCAGCAGCCTGGACAGGGCCTCCAATTCACCCCTCCACTTT. It translates to CASSLDRASNSPLHF.

The chain joins TRBV6-6 to TRBJ2-1; 7 nucleotides agree with TRBD1. CDR3 length equals 14 residues. Germline lookup yields CDR1 MNHNY and CDR2 SVGAGI (reference sequence). Trimming took 2 bases from V and 3 from J; bases not matched to a gene: 1. CDR3 sequence: CASSYRGLYNEQFF. The CDR3 DNA reads TGTGCCAGCAGTTACAGGGGGCTCTACAATGAGCAGTTCTTC.

CDR3 coding DNA: TGTGCCAGCAGCTTGGGACTAGCGGGAGGGAGCACAGATACGCAGTATTTT. It yields the protein CASSLGLAGGSTDTQYF. The chain combines TRBV11-3 with TRBJ2-3, with 16 bases identical to TRBD2. The junction had 0 bases not matched to a gene; V was cut back by 3 bases and J by 0 bases. Germline values: CDR1 SGHNT, CDR2 YENEEA. The CDR3 is made up of 17 amino acids.

The chain has TRBV28 and TRBJ1-1, with TRBD1 as a possible D gene (6 bases). Germline V CDR1 and CDR2: MDHEN, SYDVKM. With 3 bases removed from V and 8 bases from J, the gap between germline ends came to 10 bases. The CDR3 sequence is 12 residues long. This chain's CDR3 is CASSLQDREAFF. CDR3 DNA: TGTGCCAGCAGTTTGCAAGACAGGGAAGCTTTCTTT.

This chain links TRBV6-2 or TRBV6-3 with TRBJ1-1; D gene uncertain. The germline V gene has CDR1 MNHEY and CDR2 SVGEGT. This CDR3 is 11 amino acids long. Trimming left V 2 bases short and J 11 bases short, with 9 bases between. CDR3 in amino acids: CASSYGILAFF. In DNA form, the CDR3 reads TGTGCCAGCAGTTACGGCATTCTGGCTTTCTTT.

V is TRBV14 and J is TRBJ1-1; TRBD1 aligns across 7 bases. Germline CDR1 reads SGHDN; CDR2 reads FVKESK. This CDR3 has 15 residues. After removal of 4 bases from V and 6 bases from J, the junction contained 11 bases not matched to a gene. DNA for the CDR3: TGTGCCAGCAGCCGAAGCGGGGGAGGGGGCGCTGAAGCTTTCTTT. Protein: CASSRSGGGGAEAFF.

The chain is built from TRBV7-2 and TRBJ1-1; no clear D. The CDR3 is made up of 16 amino acids. Germline V lookup: CDR1 SGHTA, CDR2 FQGNSA. V lost 2 bases to trimming and J lost 0 bases, with 13 bases between them. The CDR3 sequence: CASSLSAQAMNTEAFF. CDR3 coding DNA: TGTGCCAGCAGCTTATCTGCCCAGGCGATGAACACTGAAGCTTTCTTT.

The gene calls are TRBV5-4 and TRBJ2-2; D remains ambiguous. Germline CDR1 and CDR2: SGHNT and YYREEE (reference sequence). Trimming took off 4 bases at V and 1 base at J, with 5 bases between the two ends. CDR3 length: 13 amino acids. CDR3 residues: CASSQENTGELFF. CDR3 coding DNA: TGTGCCAGCAGCCAGGAGAACACCGGGGAGCTGTTTTTT.

The gene calls are TRBV7-6 and TRBJ2-1; TRBD2 agrees at 13 bases. This CDR3 has 16 amino acids. V was pared by 4 bases and J by 6 bases, with 6 bases of the junction left unmatched. Germline V gene sequence: CDR1 SGHVS, CDR2 FNYEAQ. The CDR3: CASSWVGTSGINEQFF. The CDR3 DNA reads TGTGCCAGCAGCTGGGTCGGGACTAGCGGGATCAATGAGCAGTTCTTC.

CDR3 coding DNA: TGTGCCAGCAGTCCCGGGGGGAGGGAAGCTTTCTTT. It codes for CASSPGGREAFF. The genes are TRBV28 and TRBJ1-1, with D tentatively TRBD1 (5 bases). The V end lost 5 bases, the J end lost 8 bases, and 12 bases lay between the germline ends. The length of the CDR3 is 12 residues. The germline CDR1 and CDR2 sequences are MDHEN and SYDVKM.

The genes are TRBV27 and TRBJ2-4, with D perhaps TRBD1 (6 bases). This CDR3 is built from 15 residues. The germline V gene encodes CDR1 MNHEY and CDR2 SMNVEV (reference sequence). The V gene lost 6 bases and the J gene lost 5 bases, with 17 bases spanning the gap. The CDR3: CASRRLTGGENIQYF. CDR3 in DNA: TGTGCCAGCAGAAGATTGACAGGTGGAGAAAACATTCAGTACTTC.

CDR3 sequence reads: CASSGHPKNIQYF. In nucleotides, the CDR3 is TGTGCCAGCAGTGGACACCCCAAAAACATTCAGTACTTC. The V call is TRBV27, the J call TRBJ2-4, with D maybe TRBD1 (5 bases). This CDR3 has 13 amino acids. Between the trimmed V and J ends, which lost 5 bases and 2 bases, there was a span of 7 bases. The germline CDR1 and CDR2 sequences are MNHEY and SMNVEV (reference sequence).

CDR3: CASSIRGGLAGDYNEQFF. For the CDR3, the DNA is TGTGCCAGCTCAATAAGAGGGGGTCTAGCGGGGGACTACAATGAGCAGTTCTTC. This chain links TRBV18 with TRBJ2-1; 10 nucleotides align to TRBD2. The length of the CDR3 is 18 residues. The V and J ends lost 5 bases and 3 bases, in that order; junction bases with no gene match: 13. CDR1 KGHSH and CDR2 LQKENI come from the germline V gene.

This clone was seen a few times. The chain recombines TRBV18 with TRBJ1-5; D call uncertain. The germline V and J ends were trimmed by 3 bases and 6 bases, with 15 bases remaining between them. Per germline, CDR1 KGHSH and CDR2 LQKENI. The CDR3 covers 15 residues. CDR3 in DNA: TGTGCCAGCTCACCCGCTTCTGGGGAGGGTCAGCCCCAGCATTTT. This codes for CASSPASGEGQPQHF.

The chain has TRBV2 and TRBJ2-7; D gene ambiguous. CDR1 and CDR2 from the germline V gene are SNHLY and FYNNEI. Trimming cost V 3 bases and J 3 bases, with 9 bases left between them. CDR3 length: 13 residues. The CDR3 spells CASSEPSSYEQYF. Here the CDR3 DNA reads TGTGCCAGCAGTGAGCCCTCGAGCTACGAGCAGTACTTC.

The chain combines TRBV20-1 with TRBJ1-2; TRBD1 is a possible D gene (6 bases). Germline V gene data show CDR1 as DFQATT and CDR2 as SNEGSKA (reference sequence). The CDR3 runs 13 residues. Trimming pared 3 bases from V and 2 bases from J, leaving 10 bases between. The CDR3 loop is CSASSGANYGYTF. Here the CDR3 DNA reads TGCAGTGCTAGTTCAGGGGCGAACTATGGCTACACCTTC.

The V and J genes are TRBV10-3 and TRBJ1-5; D perhaps matches TRBD1 (5 bases). CDR1 and CDR2 (germline): ENHRY, SYGVKD. Trimming removed 5 bases at V and 5 bases at J, with 10 bases between. The CDR3 has 13 amino acids. As DNA, the CDR3 is TGTGCCATCAGTCGACAGCCCTATCAGCCCCAGCATTTT. The encoded protein is CAISRQPYQPQHF.

The genes are TRBV29-1 and TRBJ2-1; weak D call: TRBD2 (5 bases). V was shortened by 5 bases and J by 1 base, with 9 bases between the two germline ends. Per the germline V gene, CDR1 is SQVTM and CDR2 is ANQGSEA. CDR3 length: 13 amino acids. The CDR3 loop reads CSVKGVSYNEQFF. The CDR3 DNA sequence: TGCAGCGTTAAGGGAGTTTCCTACAATGAGCAGTTCTTC.

The rearrangement links TRBV7-2 to TRBJ2-2; 8 nucleotides align to TRBD1. V shed 5 bases and J 1 base; nucleotides not matched to a gene: 6. CDR1 is SGHTA and CDR2 is FQGNSA in the germline V gene. The CDR3 covers 16 residues. The CDR3 sequence is CASSPVGTGNTGELFF. CDR3 coding DNA: TGTGCCAGCAGCCCCGTCGGGACAGGGAACACCGGGGAGCTGTTTTTT.

The chain employs TRBV28 and TRBJ2-7; tentatively, D is TRBD1 (6 bases). The germline V and J ends were trimmed by 5 bases and 2 bases, with 13 bases remaining between them. In germline, CDR1 is MDHEN, CDR2 SYDVKM. This CDR3 is built from 14 residues. CDR3 region: CASSPGGRTYEQYF. CDR3 nucleotide sequence: TGTGCCAGCAGTCCTGGGGGCAGGACCTACGAGCAGTACTTC.

The rearrangement links TRBV19 to TRBJ1-1; weak D call: TRBD1 (5 bases). Looked up from germline, CDR1 is LNHDA and CDR2 is SQIVND (reference sequence). There are 13 residues in the CDR3. The V and J ends lost 6 bases and 1 base respectively, with 9 bases between them. CDR3 in amino acids: CASSSTGNTEAFF. CDR3 bases: TGTGCCAGTAGCTCAACAGGGAACACTGAAGCTTTCTTT.

The V gene is TRBV11-2, the J gene TRBJ2-7, with TRBD1 identical over 8 bases. The trim removed 5 bases at V and 6 bases at J, leaving 6 bases unmatched. CDR1 SGHAT and CDR2 FQNNGV come from the germline V gene. The CDR3 length is 13 residues. CDR3 sequence reads: CASSPDRDLEQYF. CDR3 nucleotides: TGTGCCAGCAGCCCGGACAGGGATCTCGAGCAGTACTTC. Complete variable domain (other parts from reference TRBV11-2 and TRBJ2-7): EAGVAQSPRYKIIEKRQSVAFWCNPISGHATLYWYQQILGQGPKLLIQFQNNGVVDDSQLPKDRFSAERLKGVDSTLKIQPAKLEDSAVYLCASSPDRDLEQYFGPGTRLTVT.

The chain is built from TRBV2 and TRBJ1-3, with unresolved D. V gave up 10 bases and J gave up 0 bases, with 10 bases separating them. Germline V CDR1 and CDR2: SNHLY, FYNNEI. This CDR3 is 13 amino acids long. CDR3 sequence reads: CANGRDSGNTIYF. CDR3 DNA: TGTGCCAACGGACGGGACTCTGGAAACACCATATATTTT.

The chain recombines TRBV19 with TRBJ1-5; 8 bases map to TRBD1. The CDR3 loop spans 17 amino acids. J gave up 2 bases and V 3 bases, and 9 bases lay outside the gene matches. Germline V gene sequence: CDR1 LNHDA, CDR2 SQIVND (reference sequence). This chain's CDR3 is CASSIGQGAFGNQPQHF. The DNA for the CDR3 is TGTGCCAGTAGTATTGGGCAGGGGGCGTTCGGCAATCAGCCCCAGCATTTT.

The table lists this clone with a count of one. The rearrangement links TRBV7-9 to TRBJ2-3, with TRBD1 matching over 9 bases. Germline V gives CDR1 SEHNR, CDR2 FQNEAQ (reference sequence). The CDR3 has 18 residues. The V and J ends lost 0 bases and 4 bases, in that order; junction bases with no gene match: 11. DNA of the CDR3: TGTGCCAGCAGCTTAGCCAAAACAGGGGGCATGTTTGCAGATACGCAGTATTTT. Its translation is CASSLAKTGGMFADTQYF.

This chain uses TRBV18 with TRBJ2-2; tentative D call: TRBD1 (6 bases). Germline V lookup: CDR1 KGHSH, CDR2 LQKENI. This CDR3 comprises 20 residues. Trimming cost V 2 bases and J 1 base, with 23 bases left between them. The CDR3 here is CASSPGVNRAAPLNTGELFF. The CDR3 DNA follows: TGTGCCAGCTCACCAGGTGTTAACAGGGCAGCCCCCCTGAACACCGGGGAGCTGTTTTTT. The complete variable domain, with remaining parts taken from reference TRBV18 and TRBJ2-2, reads NAGVMQNPRHLVRRRGQEARLRCSPMKGHSHVYWYRQLPEEGLKFMVYLQKENIIDESGMPKERFSAEFPKEGPSILRIQQVVRGDSAAYFCASSPGVNRAAPLNTGELFFGEGSRLTVL.

The chain employs TRBV6-2 or TRBV6-3 and TRBJ1-5; 9 bases fit TRBD1. The J segment lost 7 bases and the V segment lost 5 bases, leaving 6 bases of the junction unmatched. CDR1 MNHEY and CDR2 SVGEGT come from the germline V gene. The CDR3 covers 14 residues. As DNA, the CDR3 is TGTGCCAGCAGTCAGACAGGGGGAGGGCAGCCCCAGCATTTT. Encoded protein: CASSQTGGGQPQHF.

This chain uses TRBV10-3 with TRBJ1-1; D uncertain. Per the germline V gene, CDR1 is ENHRY and CDR2 is SYGVKD. The CDR3 has 15 residues. The V end lost 6 bases, the J end lost 1 base, and 15 bases lay between the germline ends. This chain's CDR3 is CAIRSDEGGNTEAFF. The CDR3, as DNA: TGTGCCATCAGGAGTGACGAAGGAGGGAACACTGAAGCTTTCTTT.

The rearrangement joins TRBV7-2 to TRBJ2-1, with TRBD2 matching 9 bases. This CDR3 comprises 14 residues. In germline, CDR1 is SGHTA, CDR2 FQGNSA. Trimming cost V 4 bases and J 6 bases; bases outside gene matches: 4. The CDR3 loop is CASSSGLASNEQFF. The DNA of the CDR3 is TGTGCCAGCAGCTCCGGACTAGCGTCCAATGAGCAGTTCTTC.